The clone carrying this T cell receptor (beta chain) has only a few counts. These data belong to a study of blood T cells in healthy people across ages. Primed by a sample-barcoded 5' primer and a J-beta primer mix, a second PCR proceeded for roughly 7 to 12 cycles. A single record per CDR3 protein comes from TCRdb applying MiXCR to the 5' RACE reads. The data show approximately 820,000 distinct CDR3 sequences, under 45% seen once. The CDR3 totals 16 residues. Germline V gene data show CDR1 as MNHEY and CDR2 as SMNVEV (reference sequence). Unmatched junction bases numbered 8, after V lost 3 bases and J lost 4 bases.

Sequencing was carried out using blood. The chain carries TRBV27 and TRBJ1-2; 10 bases fit TRBD1. The source is a man between 60 and 75 years old in good health. The CDR3 DNA follows: TGTGCCAGCAGTTTCCAGGGACAGGGGAGGAGCTATGGCTACACCTTC. Translating it yields CASSFQGQGRSYGYTF.